These 12 T cell receptor beta chains originate from one sample sequenced in a study of Graves' ophthalmopathy and Graves' hyperthyroidism. Investigators amplified TCR beta CDR3 regions from RNA transcripts. An opening RT-PCR round employed HTBI primers and preceded a second-round multiplex PCR. TCRdb ran MiXCR on the multiplex PCR reads and lists one entry per CDR3 protein. The sample consists of some 1.1 million distinct CDR3 sequences, less than 45% of them appearing once. The sequencing sample was made of peripheral blood or thyroid tissue (not recorded which). These receptor sequences come from an adult man with Graves' hyperthyroidism.

This clonotype was observed many times. The chain couples TRBV10-3 to TRBJ2-6; D is unclear. CDR1 is ENHRY and CDR2 is SYGVKD in the germline V gene. Trimming cost V 11 bases and J 4 bases, with 12 bases left between them. There are 13 residues in the CDR3. CDR3 protein: CAASESGANVLTF. Here the CDR3 DNA reads TGTGCCGCATCGGAATCCGGGGCCAACGTCCTGACTTTC.

This clonotype showed up many times. The rearrangement joins TRBV12-3 or TRBV12-4 to TRBJ1-1, with 7 bases identical to TRBD1. The CDR3 covers 13 residues. J lost 5 bases, V lost 6 bases, and 6 bases had no gene match. CDR3 sequence reads: CASRPDRVTEAFF. CDR3 DNA: TGTGCCAGCAGACCCGACAGGGTAACTGAAGCTTTCTTT.

For this clonotype: One base away lies a much larger clone, so this may be a sequencing read error. The chain is built from TRBV5-6 and TRBJ1-1, with 7 bases identical to TRBD1. CDR1 is SGHDT, CDR2 YYEEEE, per germline. The CDR3 has 15 amino acids. CDR3 sequence: CAGSFAGDRNTEAFF. CDR3 nucleotide sequence: TGTGCCGGCAGCTTTGCAGGGGACAGGAACACTGAAGCTTTCTTT.

On this clonotype: This may be a read error: a much more frequent sequence differs by one nucleotide. This chain connects TRBV5-1 to TRBJ1-5; the D gene is possibly TRBD1 (5 bases). V dropped 2 bases and J dropped 7 bases, with 10 bases sitting between them. This CDR3 has 13 residues. Germline CDR1 and CDR2: SGHRS and YFSETQ. The CDR3 sequence is CASSLDAGQPQHF. Written as DNA, the CDR3 is TGCGCCAGCAGCTTAGATGCAGGGCAGCCCCAGCATTTT.

DNA for the CDR3: TGCGCCAGCAGCCAAGAGTCCACCTTGAACACTGAAGCTTTCTTT. Its translation is CASSQESTLNTEAFF. The chain recombines TRBV4-1 with TRBJ1-1; D remains ambiguous. The V end lost 0 bases, the J end lost 0 bases, and 8 bases lay between the germline ends. The CDR3 length is 15 residues. Germline V gives CDR1 MGHRA, CDR2 YSYEKL.

This clonotype appeared many times. V usage is TRBV7-9 and J usage is TRBJ1-5, with D maybe TRBD1 (5 bases). From germline, CDR1 is SEHNR and CDR2 FQNEAQ (reference sequence). Between the trimmed V and J ends, which lost 5 bases and 0 bases, there was a span of 11 bases. This CDR3 region has 15 residues. CDR3 bases: TGTGCCAGCAGCCCCGCGGGGGGTAGCAATCAGCCCCAGCATTTT. Its translation is CASSPAGGSNQPQHF.

CDR3 sequence reads: CASSDTGRTETQYF. The CDR3 DNA sequence: TGTGCCAGCAGTGACACAGGGCGGACTGAGACCCAGTACTTC. The V and J genes are TRBV2 and TRBJ2-5; tentatively, D is TRBD1 (6 bases). Trimming stripped 3 bases from V and 5 bases from J, with 13 bases between. The CDR3 loop spans 14 amino acids. Germline V lookup: CDR1 SNHLY, CDR2 FYNNEI.

The chain has TRBV2 and TRBJ2-7; D possibly uses TRBD1 or TRBD2 (6 bases each). The CDR3 contains 12 residues. Germline CDR1 reads SNHLY; CDR2 reads FYNNEI. The CDR3 DNA sequence: TGTGCTAGGGGGGTGGGCCGCCACGAGCAGTACTTC. Translated, it gives CARGVGRHEQYF.

This clonotype has ten or more counts. The chain employs TRBV10-3 and TRBJ2-7; possible D gene TRBD2, 6 bases. V was trimmed by 4 bases and J by 5 bases, leaving 15 bases between them. CDR3 length: 14 amino acids. CDR1 ENHRY and CDR2 SYGVKD come from the germline V gene. Here the CDR3 DNA reads TGTGCCATCAGTGGGGCGACTAGAAGAGACGAGCAGTACTTC. Translated: CAISGATRRDEQYF.

This clonotype was recorded many times. V usage is TRBV24-1 and J usage is TRBJ1-1; D gene ambiguous. This CDR3 comprises 12 residues. From germline, CDR1 is KGHDR and CDR2 SFDVKD. Trimming took off 5 bases at V and 3 bases at J, with 6 bases between the two ends. The CDR3 region has the DNA TGTGCCACCAGTGCCTCTGACACTGAAGCTTTCTTT. Its translation is CATSASDTEAFF.

This clonotype was seen many times. V and J are TRBV7-2 and TRBJ1-1; a weak D match, TRBD1 (5 bases). The CDR3 runs to 13 residues. V was shortened by 3 bases and J by 3 bases, with 8 bases between the two germline ends. From germline, CDR1 is SGHTA and CDR2 FQGNSA. CDR3 DNA: TGTGCCAGCAGCTTCAAAGGGGACACTGAAGCTTTCTTT. It codes for CASSFKGDTEAFF.

This clonotype occurred many times. In DNA, the CDR3 is TGTGCCAGCAGCTCCCCTATGCAGGTGTACTTGGAGACCCAGTACTTC. Protein: CASSSPMQVYLETQYF. V and J are TRBV7-9 and TRBJ2-5; D unresolved. The ends were cut back, 4 bases at V and 5 bases at J, with 20 bases in the middle. The CDR3 is made up of 16 amino acids. Germline-derived CDR1 and CDR2 are SEHNR and FQNEAQ (reference sequence).